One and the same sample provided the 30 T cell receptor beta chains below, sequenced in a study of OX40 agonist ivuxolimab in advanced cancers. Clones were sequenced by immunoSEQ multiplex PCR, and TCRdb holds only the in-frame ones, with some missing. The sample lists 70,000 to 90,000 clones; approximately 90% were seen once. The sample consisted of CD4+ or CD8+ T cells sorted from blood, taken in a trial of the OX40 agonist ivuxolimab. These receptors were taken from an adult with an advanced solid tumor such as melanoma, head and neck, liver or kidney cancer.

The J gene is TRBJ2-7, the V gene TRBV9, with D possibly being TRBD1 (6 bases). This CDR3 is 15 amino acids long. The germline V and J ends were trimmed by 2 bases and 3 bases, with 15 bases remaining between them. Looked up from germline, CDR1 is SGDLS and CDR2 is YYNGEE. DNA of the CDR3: TGTGCCAGCAGCGTCAGGGGTAGCGAGGTCTACGAGCAGTACTTC. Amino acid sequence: CASSVRGSEVYEQYF.

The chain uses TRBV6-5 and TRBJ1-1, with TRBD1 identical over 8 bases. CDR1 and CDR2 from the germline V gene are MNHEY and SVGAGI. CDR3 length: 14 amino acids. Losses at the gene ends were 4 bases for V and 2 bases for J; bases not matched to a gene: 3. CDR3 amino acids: CASSSDRVNTEAFF. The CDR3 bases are TGTGCCAGCAGTTCGGACAGGGTTAACACTGAAGCTTTCTTT.

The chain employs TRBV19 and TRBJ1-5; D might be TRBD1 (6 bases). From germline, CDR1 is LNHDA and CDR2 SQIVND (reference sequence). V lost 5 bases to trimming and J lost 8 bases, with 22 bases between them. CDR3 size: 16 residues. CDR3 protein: CASSPTGTTIFEPQHF. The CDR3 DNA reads TGTGCCAGTAGTCCGACAGGAACGACCATATTCGAGCCCCAGCATTTT.

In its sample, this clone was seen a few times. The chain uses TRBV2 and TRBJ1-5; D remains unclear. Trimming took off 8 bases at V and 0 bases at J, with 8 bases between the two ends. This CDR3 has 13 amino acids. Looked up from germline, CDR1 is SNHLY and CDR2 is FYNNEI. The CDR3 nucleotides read TGTGCCAGCTCAGGAGATAGCAATCAGCCCCAGCATTTT. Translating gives CASSGDSNQPQHF.

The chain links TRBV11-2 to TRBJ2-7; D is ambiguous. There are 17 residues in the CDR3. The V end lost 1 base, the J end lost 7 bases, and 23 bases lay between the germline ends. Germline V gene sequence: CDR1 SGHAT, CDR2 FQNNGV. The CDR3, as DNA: TGTGCCAGCAGCTTAGCAGGTGTGGGGATCGTCTCCAGGGAGCAGTACTTC. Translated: CASSLAGVGIVSREQYF.

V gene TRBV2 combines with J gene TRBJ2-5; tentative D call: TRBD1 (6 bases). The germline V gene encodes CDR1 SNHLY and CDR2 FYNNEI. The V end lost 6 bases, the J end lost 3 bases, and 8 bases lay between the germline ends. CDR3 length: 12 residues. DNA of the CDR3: TGTGCCAGCAGATGGACAGAAGAGACCCAGTACTTC. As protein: CASRWTEETQYF.

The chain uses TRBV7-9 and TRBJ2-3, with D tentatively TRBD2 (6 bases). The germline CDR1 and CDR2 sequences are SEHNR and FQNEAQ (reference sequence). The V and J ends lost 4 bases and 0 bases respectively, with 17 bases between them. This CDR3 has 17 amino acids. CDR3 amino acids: CASSSRPRGLSTDTQYF. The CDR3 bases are TGTGCCAGCAGCTCCCGGCCCCGGGGACTTAGCACAGATACGCAGTATTTT.

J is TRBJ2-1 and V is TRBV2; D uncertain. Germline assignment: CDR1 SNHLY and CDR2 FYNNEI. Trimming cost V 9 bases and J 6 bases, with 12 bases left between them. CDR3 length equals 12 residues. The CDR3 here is CASSEQFNEQFF. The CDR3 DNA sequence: TGTGCCAGTTCGGAACAGTTCAATGAGCAGTTCTTC.

The CDR3 is CASSISGRFYNEQFF. The CDR3 region has the DNA TGTGCCAGTAGTATCTCGGGACGATTCTACAATGAGCAGTTCTTC. The chain has TRBV19 and TRBJ2-1; tentatively, D is TRBD1 or TRBD2 (5 bases each). CDR1 is LNHDA, CDR2 SQIVND, per germline (reference sequence). V dropped 3 bases and J dropped 3 bases, with 12 bases sitting between them. This CDR3 has 15 residues.

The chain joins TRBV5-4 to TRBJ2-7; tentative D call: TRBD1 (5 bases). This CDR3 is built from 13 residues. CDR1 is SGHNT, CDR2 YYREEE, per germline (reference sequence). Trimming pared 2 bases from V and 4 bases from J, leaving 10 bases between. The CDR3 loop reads CASSLPGLYEQYF. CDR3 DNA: TGTGCCAGCAGCTTACCAGGGTTATACGAGCAGTACTTC.

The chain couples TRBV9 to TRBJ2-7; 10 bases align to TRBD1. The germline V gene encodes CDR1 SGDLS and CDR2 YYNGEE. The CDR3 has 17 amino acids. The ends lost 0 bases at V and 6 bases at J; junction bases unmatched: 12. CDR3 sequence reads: CASSVAPGQGVQSEQYF. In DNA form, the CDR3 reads TGTGCCAGCAGCGTAGCCCCTGGACAGGGGGTCCAGAGCGAGCAGTACTTC. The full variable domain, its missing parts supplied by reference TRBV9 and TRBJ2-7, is DSGVTQTPKHLITATGQRVTLRCSPRSGDLSVYWYQQSLDQGLQFLIQYYNGEERAKGNILERFSAQQFPDLHSELNLSSLELGDSALYFCASSVAPGQGVQSEQYFGPGTRLTVT.

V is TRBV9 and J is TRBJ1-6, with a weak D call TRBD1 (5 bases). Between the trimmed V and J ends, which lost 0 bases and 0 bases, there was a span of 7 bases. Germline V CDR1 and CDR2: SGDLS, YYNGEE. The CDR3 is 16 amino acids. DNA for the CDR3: TGTGCCAGCAGCGTAGGGGGGAGCTCCTATAATTCACCCCTCCACTTT. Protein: CASSVGGSSYNSPLHF.

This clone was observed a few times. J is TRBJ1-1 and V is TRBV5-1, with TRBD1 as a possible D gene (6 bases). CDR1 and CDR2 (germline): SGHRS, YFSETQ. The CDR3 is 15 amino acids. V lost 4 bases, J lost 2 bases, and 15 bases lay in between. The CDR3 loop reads CASSQGQRFNTEAFF. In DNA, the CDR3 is TGCGCCAGCAGCCAAGGACAGAGGTTCAACACTGAAGCTTTCTTT.

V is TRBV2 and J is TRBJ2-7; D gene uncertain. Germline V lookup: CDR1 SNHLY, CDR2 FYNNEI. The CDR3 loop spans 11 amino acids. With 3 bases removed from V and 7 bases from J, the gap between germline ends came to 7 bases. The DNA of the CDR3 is TGTGCCAGCAGTGATTACCAGGAGCAGTACTTC. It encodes CASSDYQEQYF.

CDR3 nucleotides: TGCGCCAGCAGCTGGACTAGCGAGCCTTTCTACGAGCAGTACTTC. It yields the protein CASSWTSEPFYEQYF. The V and J genes are TRBV5-1 and TRBJ2-7, with 9 bases identical to TRBD2. Germline CDR1 reads SGHRS; CDR2 reads YFSETQ. V lost 3 bases, J lost 3 bases, and 7 bases stayed unmatched. The CDR3 has 15 amino acids. The variable domain in full, with the rest retrieved from reference TRBV5-1 and TRBJ2-7, is KAGVTQTPRYLIKTRGQQVTLSCSPISGHRSVSWYQQTPGQGLQFLFEYFSETQRNKGNFPGRFSGRQFSNSRSEMNVSTLELGDSALYLCASSWTSEPFYEQYFGPGTRLTVT.

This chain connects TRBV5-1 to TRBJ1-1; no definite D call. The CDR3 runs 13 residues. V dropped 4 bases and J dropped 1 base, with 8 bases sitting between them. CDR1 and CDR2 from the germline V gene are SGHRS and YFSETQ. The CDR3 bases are TGCGCCAGCAGCGCACTCAGGAACACTGAAGCTTTCTTT. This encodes CASSALRNTEAFF.

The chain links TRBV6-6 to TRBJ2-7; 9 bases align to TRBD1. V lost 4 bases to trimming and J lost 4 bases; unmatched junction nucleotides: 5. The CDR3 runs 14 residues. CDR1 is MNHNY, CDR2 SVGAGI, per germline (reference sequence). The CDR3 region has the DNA TGTGCCAGCAGTTTCGGACAGGGGTCGTACGAGCAGTACTTC. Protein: CASSFGQGSYEQYF.

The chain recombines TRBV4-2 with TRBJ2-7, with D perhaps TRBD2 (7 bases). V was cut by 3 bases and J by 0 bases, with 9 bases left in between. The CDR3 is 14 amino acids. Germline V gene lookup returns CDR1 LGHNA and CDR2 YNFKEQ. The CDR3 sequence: CASSQGGGSYEQYF. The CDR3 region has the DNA TGTGCCAGCAGCCAGGGAGGGGGCTCCTACGAGCAGTACTTC.

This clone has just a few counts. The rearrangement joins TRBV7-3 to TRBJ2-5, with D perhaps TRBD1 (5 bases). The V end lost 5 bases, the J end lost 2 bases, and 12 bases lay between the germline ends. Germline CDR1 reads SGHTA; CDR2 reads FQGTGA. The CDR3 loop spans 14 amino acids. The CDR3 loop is CASSPSRGQETQYF. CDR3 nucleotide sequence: TGTGCCAGCAGCCCCAGTAGGGGACAAGAGACCCAGTACTTC.

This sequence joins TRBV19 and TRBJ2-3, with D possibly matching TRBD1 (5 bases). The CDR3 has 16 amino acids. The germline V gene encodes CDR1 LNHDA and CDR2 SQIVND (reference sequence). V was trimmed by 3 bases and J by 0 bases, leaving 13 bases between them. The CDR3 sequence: CASSIARAASTDTQYF. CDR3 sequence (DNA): TGTGCCAGTAGTATTGCCAGGGCGGCTAGCACAGATACGCAGTATTTT.

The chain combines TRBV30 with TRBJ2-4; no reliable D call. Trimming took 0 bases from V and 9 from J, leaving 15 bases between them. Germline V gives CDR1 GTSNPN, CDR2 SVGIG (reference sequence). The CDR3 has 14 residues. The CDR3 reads CAWSVFGRVGIQYF. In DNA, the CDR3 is TGTGCCTGGAGTGTATTCGGTAGAGTCGGCATTCAGTACTTC.

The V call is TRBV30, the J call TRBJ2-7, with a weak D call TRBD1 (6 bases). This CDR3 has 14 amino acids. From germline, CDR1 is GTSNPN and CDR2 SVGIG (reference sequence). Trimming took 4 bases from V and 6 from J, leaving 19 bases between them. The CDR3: CAWKKNQGFGEQYF. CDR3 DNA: TGTGCCTGGAAAAAGAATCAGGGGTTTGGCGAGCAGTACTTC.

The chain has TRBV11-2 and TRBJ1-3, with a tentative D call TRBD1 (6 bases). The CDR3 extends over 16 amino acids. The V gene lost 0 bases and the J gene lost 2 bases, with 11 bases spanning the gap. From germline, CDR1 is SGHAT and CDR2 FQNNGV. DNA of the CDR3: TGTGCCAGCAGCTTAGAAATTACAGGGCCTGGAAACACCATATATTTT. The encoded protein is CASSLEITGPGNTIYF.

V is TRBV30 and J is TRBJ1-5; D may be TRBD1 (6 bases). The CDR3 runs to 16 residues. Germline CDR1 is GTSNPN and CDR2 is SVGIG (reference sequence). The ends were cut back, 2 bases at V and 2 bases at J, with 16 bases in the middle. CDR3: CAWSTHRSGGNQPQHF. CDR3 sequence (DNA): TGTGCCTGGAGTACACATAGGTCAGGGGGCAATCAGCCCCAGCATTTT.

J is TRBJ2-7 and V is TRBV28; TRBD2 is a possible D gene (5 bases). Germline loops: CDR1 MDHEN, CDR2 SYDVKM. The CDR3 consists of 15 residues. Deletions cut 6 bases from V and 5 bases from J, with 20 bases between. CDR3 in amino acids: CASSLRHSGYDEQYF. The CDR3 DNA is TGTGCCAGCAGCCTACGACACAGCGGTTACGACGAGCAGTACTTC.

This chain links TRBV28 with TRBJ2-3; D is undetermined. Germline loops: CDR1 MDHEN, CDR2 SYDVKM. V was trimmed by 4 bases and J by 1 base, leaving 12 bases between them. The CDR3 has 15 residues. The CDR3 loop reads CASSSIALGTDTQYF. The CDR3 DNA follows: TGTGCCAGCAGTTCGATCGCTTTGGGCACAGATACGCAGTATTTT.

CDR3 residues: CASSLGAGGVETQYF. Written as DNA, the CDR3 is TGCGCCAGCAGCTTGGGGGCAGGGGGCGTGGAGACCCAGTACTTC. The chain is built from TRBV5-1 and TRBJ2-5; 8 bases line up with TRBD1. The CDR3 covers 15 residues. Germline CDR1 and CDR2: SGHRS and YFSETQ. The V segment lost 0 bases and the J segment 5 bases; nucleotides outside the gene matches: 6.

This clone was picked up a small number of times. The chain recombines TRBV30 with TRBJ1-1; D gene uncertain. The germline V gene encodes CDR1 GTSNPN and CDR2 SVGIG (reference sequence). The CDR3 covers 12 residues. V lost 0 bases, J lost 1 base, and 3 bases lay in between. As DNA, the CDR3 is TGTGCCTGGAGTGTAAAGAACACTGAAGCTTTCTTT. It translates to CAWSVKNTEAFF.

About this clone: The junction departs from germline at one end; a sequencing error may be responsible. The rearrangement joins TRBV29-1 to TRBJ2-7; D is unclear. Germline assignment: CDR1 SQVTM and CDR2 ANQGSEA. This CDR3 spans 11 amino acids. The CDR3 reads CSVESHYGQYF. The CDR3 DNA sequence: TGCAGCGTTGAAAGCCACTACGGGCAGTACTTC.

CDR3 coding DNA: TGTGCCAGCAGTCCGATGACTAGCGGGGGGACAGATACGCAGTATTTT. Encoded protein: CASSPMTSGGTDTQYF. The genes are TRBV5-4 and TRBJ2-3; 13 nucleotides match TRBD2. There are 16 residues in the CDR3. V lost 5 bases to trimming and J lost 3 bases; unmatched junction nucleotides: 6. CDR1 SGHNT and CDR2 YYREEE come from the germline V gene (reference sequence).